The 11 T cell receptor beta chains in this list originate from one sample, sequenced in a study of blood T cell repertoires in COVID-19. Generated by immunoSEQ multiplex PCR, the TCRdb table keeps only in-frame clones and is missing some. Of approximately 220,000 clones in the sample, approximately 84% were seen once. Sequencing input: peripheral blood. These receptors originate from a woman in her sixties with acute or convalescent COVID-19.

The chain links TRBV10-3 to TRBJ1-5, with D tentatively TRBD1 (5 bases). Trimming removed 2 bases from V and 7 bases from J, with 12 bases in between. Germline loops: CDR1 ENHRY, CDR2 SYGVKD. The CDR3 length is 14 residues. The CDR3 sequence: CAISEQGAGQPQHF. The CDR3 DNA reads as TGTGCCATCAGTGAGCAGGGAGCGGGACAGCCCCAGCATTTT.

The V call is TRBV18, the J call TRBJ1-1, with TRBD1 identical over 7 bases. Germline CDR1 is KGHSH and CDR2 is LQKENI. The CDR3 is made up of 16 amino acids. V shed 6 bases, J shed 0 bases, and the junction held 10 bases outside the gene matches. Here the CDR3 reads CASSPPSGTVNTEAFF. DNA of the CDR3: TGTGCCAGCTCGCCCCCCTCCGGGACAGTGAACACTGAAGCTTTCTTT.

Only a few counts were recorded for this clone. This chain uses TRBV19 with TRBJ1-1; D not resolved. The germline V gene has CDR1 LNHDA and CDR2 SQIVND (reference sequence). This CDR3 spans 12 amino acids. V shed 7 bases and J shed 0 bases, with 6 bases lying between them. The CDR3 region has the DNA TGTGCCAGTATGGGAGTGAACACTGAAGCTTTCTTT. This codes for CASMGVNTEAFF.

J is TRBJ2-7 and V is TRBV28; unclear D gene. Trimming pared 1 base from V and 8 bases from J, leaving 9 bases between. This CDR3 has 12 amino acids. CDR1 is MDHEN, CDR2 SYDVKM, per germline. CDR3 in amino acids: CASSLSRLKQYF. The CDR3 DNA follows: TGTGCCAGCAGTTTATCCCGTCTAAAGCAGTACTTC. The full variable domain, rest sourced from reference TRBV28 and TRBJ2-7, is DVKVTQSSRYLVKRTGEKVFLECVQDMDHENMFWYRQDPGLGLRLIYFSYDVKMKEKGDIPEGYSVSREKKERFSLILESASTNQTSMYLCASSLSRLKQYFGPGTRLTVT.

V usage is TRBV4-1 and J usage is TRBJ2-2, with a weak D call TRBD1 (5 bases). Trimming pared 2 bases from V and 3 bases from J, leaving 13 bases between. CDR1 MGHRA and CDR2 YSYEKL come from the germline V gene. The CDR3 spans 16 residues. CDR3 bases: TGCGCCAGCAGCCAATATCAGGGTTTTGACACCGGGGAGCTGTTTTTT. As protein: CASSQYQGFDTGELFF.

CDR3 nucleotide sequence: TGTGCCAGCAGTTATAAGGGAGGGAACACTGAAGCTTTCTTT. This gives the protein CASSYKGGNTEAFF. The V call is TRBV6-2 or TRBV6-3, the J call TRBJ1-1; D gene unclear. V lost 3 bases to trimming and J lost 1 base, with 9 bases between them. CDR1 and CDR2 (germline): MNHEY, SVGEGT. CDR3 length: 14 amino acids.

The chain links TRBV7-9 to TRBJ1-6; possible D gene TRBD1, 5 bases. Germline CDR1 and CDR2: SEHNR and FQNEAQ (reference sequence). Trimming cost V 4 bases and J 12 bases, with 7 bases left between them. The CDR3 totals 11 residues. The CDR3 here is CASSSGLPLHF. The CDR3 DNA follows: TGTGCCAGCAGCTCAGGGTTACCCCTCCACTTT.

This rearrangement joins TRBV9 to TRBJ1-3; TRBD1 might be the D (5 bases). Germline V CDR1 and CDR2: SGDLS, YYNGEE. CDR3 size: 15 residues. V lost 0 bases, J lost 2 bases, and 9 bases lay in between. DNA for the CDR3: TGTGCCAGCAGCGTAGCTTCAGGGACTGGAAACACCATATATTTT. As protein: CASSVASGTGNTIYF.

The rearrangement joins TRBV11-1 to TRBJ2-5; 7 bases line up with TRBD1. V trimming: 5 bases; J trimming: 4 bases; junction bases outside the gene matches: 13. Germline V gene lookup returns CDR1 SGHAT and CDR2 FQDESV (reference sequence). The CDR3 is made up of 16 amino acids. This CDR3 reads CASSLNQLYRGETQYF. The CDR3 DNA follows: TGTGCCAGCAGCCTAAACCAACTTTACAGGGGAGAGACCCAGTACTTC.

The CDR3 sequence is CASSGSSGGGETQYF. DNA for the CDR3: TGCGCCAGCAGCGGCAGTTCCGGGGGGGGAGAGACCCAGTACTTC. This chain uses TRBV5-1 with TRBJ2-5, with 8 bases fitting TRBD2. The CDR3 has 15 residues. Trimming removed 4 bases from V and 4 bases from J; junction bases left unmatched: 9. Germline CDR1 is SGHRS and CDR2 is YFSETQ.

This clone appeared once. V usage is TRBV6-2 or TRBV6-3 and J usage is TRBJ1-5, with TRBD1 matching 8 bases. Germline trimming cut 6 bases from V and 2 bases from J; bases unmatched to any gene: 6. CDR1 is MNHEY, CDR2 SVGEGT, per germline. There are 15 residues in the CDR3. The CDR3 reads CASSWTGSRNQPQHF. CDR3 DNA: TGTGCCAGCAGCTGGACAGGGTCACGCAATCAGCCCCAGCATTTT.